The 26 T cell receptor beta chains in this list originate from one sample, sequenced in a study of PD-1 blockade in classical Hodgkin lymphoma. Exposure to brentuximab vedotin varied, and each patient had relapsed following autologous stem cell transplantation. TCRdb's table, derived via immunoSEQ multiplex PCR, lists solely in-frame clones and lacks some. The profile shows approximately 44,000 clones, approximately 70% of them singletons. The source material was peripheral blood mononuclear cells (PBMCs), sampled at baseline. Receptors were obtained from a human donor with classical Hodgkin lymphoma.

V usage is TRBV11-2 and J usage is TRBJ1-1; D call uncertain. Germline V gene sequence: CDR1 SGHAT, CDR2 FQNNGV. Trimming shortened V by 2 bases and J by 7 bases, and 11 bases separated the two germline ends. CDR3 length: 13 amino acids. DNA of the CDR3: TGTGCCAGCAGCTTATCGACGGAGAGTGAAGCTTTCTTT. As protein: CASSLSTESEAFF.

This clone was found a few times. CDR3 in amino acids: CASSSPPAGNTIYF. The CDR3 region has the DNA TGTGCCAGCAGTTCCCCCCCCGCTGGAAACACCATATATTTT. The chain uses TRBV6-6 and TRBJ1-3, with D uncertain. CDR1 is MNHNY, CDR2 SVGAGI, per germline (reference sequence). CDR3 length equals 14 residues. Trimming took off 4 bases at V and 2 bases at J, with 9 bases between the two ends.

CDR3 bases: TGTGCCACCGCAGATAACCTCCAAGAGACCCAGTACTTC. Translating gives CATADNLQETQYF. The rearrangement joins TRBV11-2 to TRBJ2-5; D unresolved. The CDR3 loop spans 13 amino acids. V lost 10 bases to trimming and J lost 1 base, with 13 bases between them. Germline V gene sequence: CDR1 SGHAT, CDR2 FQNNGV.

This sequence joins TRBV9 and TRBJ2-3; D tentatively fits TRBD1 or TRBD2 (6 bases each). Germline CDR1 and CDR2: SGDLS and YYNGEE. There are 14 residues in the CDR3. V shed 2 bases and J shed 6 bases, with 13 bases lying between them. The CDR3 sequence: CASSVLTGADTQYF. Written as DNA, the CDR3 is TGTGCCAGCAGCGTCTTAACGGGGGCCGATACGCAGTATTTT.

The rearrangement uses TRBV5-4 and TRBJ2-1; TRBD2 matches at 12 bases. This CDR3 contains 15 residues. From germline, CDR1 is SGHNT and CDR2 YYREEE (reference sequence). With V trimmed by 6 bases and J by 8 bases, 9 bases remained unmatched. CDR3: CASNSPSGRVDEQFF. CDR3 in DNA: TGTGCCAGCAACTCCCCTAGCGGGAGGGTCGATGAGCAGTTCTTC.

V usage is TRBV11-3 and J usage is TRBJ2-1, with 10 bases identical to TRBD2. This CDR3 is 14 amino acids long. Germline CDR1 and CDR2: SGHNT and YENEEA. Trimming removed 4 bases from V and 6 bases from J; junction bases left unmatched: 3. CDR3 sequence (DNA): TGTGCCAGCAGCTCCCGACTAGCGGGCAATGAGCAGTTCTTC. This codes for CASSSRLAGNEQFF.

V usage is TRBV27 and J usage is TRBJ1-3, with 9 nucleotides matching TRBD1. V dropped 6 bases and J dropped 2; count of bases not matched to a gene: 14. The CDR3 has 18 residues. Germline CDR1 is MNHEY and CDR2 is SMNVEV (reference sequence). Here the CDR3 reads CASSPDPGQGMAGNTIYF. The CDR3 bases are TGTGCCAGCAGCCCGGACCCGGGACAGGGAATGGCTGGAAACACCATATATTTT.

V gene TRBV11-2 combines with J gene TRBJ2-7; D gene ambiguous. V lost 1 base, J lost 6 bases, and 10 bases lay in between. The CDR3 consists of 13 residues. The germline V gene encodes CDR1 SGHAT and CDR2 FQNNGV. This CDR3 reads CASSLGGPGEQYF. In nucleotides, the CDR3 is TGTGCCAGCAGCTTAGGGGGTCCAGGCGAGCAGTACTTC.

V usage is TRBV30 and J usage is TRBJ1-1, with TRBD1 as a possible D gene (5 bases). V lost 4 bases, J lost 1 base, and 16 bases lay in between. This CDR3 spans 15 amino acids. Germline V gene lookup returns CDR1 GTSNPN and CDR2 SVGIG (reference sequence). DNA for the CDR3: TGTGCCTGGAATTGTCTCTGGGGGTGGAACACTGAAGCTTTCTTT. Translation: CAWNCLWGWNTEAFF. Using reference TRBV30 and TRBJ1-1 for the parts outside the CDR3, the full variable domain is SQTIHQWPATLVQPVGSPLSLECTVEGTSNPNLYWYRQAAGRGLQLLFYSVGIGQISSEVPQNLSASRPQDRQFILSSKKLLLSDSGFYLCAWNCLWGWNTEAFFGQGTRLTVV.

The CDR3 region is CASTLISGTLLEQYF. CDR3 nucleotides: TGTGCCAGCACCTTAATTTCCGGGACCCTCCTCGAGCAGTACTTC. The rearrangement uses TRBV27 and TRBJ2-7, with D perhaps assigned TRBD1 or TRBD2 (5 bases each). In germline, CDR1 is MNHEY, CDR2 SMNVEV (reference sequence). Trimming cost V 7 bases and J 6 bases, with 22 bases left between them. The CDR3 is 15 residues long.

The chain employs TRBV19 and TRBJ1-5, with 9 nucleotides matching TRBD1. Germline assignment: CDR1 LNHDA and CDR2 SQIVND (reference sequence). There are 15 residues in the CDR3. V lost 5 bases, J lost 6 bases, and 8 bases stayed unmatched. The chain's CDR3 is CASSVQTGGGQPQHF. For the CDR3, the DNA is TGTGCCAGTAGTGTTCAAACAGGGGGCGGTCAGCCCCAGCATTTT.

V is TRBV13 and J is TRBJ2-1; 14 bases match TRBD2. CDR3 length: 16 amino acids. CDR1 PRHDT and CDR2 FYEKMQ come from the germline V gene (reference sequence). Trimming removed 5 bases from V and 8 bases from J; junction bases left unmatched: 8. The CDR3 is CASSGQTSGRAYEQFF. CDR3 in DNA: TGTGCCAGCAGCGGACAGACTAGCGGGAGGGCCTATGAGCAGTTCTTC.

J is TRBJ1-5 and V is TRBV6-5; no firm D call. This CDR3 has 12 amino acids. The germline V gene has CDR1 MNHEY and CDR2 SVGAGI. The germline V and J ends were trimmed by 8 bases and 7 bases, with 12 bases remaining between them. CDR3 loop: CASARLGQPQHF. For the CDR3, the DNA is TGTGCCAGCGCGAGGTTAGGGCAGCCCCAGCATTTT.

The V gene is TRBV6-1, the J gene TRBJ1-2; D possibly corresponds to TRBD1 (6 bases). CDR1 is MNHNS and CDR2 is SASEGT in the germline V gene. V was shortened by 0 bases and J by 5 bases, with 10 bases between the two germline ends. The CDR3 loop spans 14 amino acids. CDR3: CASSEARGNYGYTF. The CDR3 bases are TGTGCCAGCAGTGAAGCCAGGGGCAATTATGGCTACACCTTC.

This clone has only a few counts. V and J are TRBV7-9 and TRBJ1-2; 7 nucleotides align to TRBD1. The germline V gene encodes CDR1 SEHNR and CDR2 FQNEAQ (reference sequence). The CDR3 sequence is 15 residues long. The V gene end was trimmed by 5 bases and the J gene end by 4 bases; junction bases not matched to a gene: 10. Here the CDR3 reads CASSLGVRGVYGYTF. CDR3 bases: TGTGCCAGCAGCCTGGGGGTCAGGGGGGTCTATGGCTACACCTTC.

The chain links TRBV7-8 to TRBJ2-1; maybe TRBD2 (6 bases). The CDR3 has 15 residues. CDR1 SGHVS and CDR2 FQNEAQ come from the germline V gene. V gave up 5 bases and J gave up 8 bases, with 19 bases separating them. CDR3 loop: CASSPIRLGWDEQFF. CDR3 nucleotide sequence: TGTGCCAGCAGCCCCATCCGACTAGGGTGGGATGAGCAGTTCTTC.

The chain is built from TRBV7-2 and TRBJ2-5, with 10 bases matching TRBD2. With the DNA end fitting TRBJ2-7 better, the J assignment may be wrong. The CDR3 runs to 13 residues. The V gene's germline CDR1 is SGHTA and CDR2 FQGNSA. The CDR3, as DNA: TGTGCCAGCAGAACGGGACTAGCGTACGAGCAGTACTTC. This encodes CASRTGLAYEQYF.

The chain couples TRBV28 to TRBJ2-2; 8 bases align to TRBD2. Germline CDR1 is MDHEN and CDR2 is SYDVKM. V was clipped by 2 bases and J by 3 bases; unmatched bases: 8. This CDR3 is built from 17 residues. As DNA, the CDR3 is TGTGCCAGCAGTTTACCCCCGGGGGGGGTGGACACCGGGGAGCTGTTTTTT. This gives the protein CASSLPPGGVDTGELFF.

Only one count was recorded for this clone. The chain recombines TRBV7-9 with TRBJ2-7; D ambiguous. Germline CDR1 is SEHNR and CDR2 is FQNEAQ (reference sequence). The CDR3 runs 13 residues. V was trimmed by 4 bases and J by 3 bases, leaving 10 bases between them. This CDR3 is CASSYSPVYEQYF. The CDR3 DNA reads TGTGCCAGCAGCTATTCCCCGGTCTACGAGCAGTACTTC.

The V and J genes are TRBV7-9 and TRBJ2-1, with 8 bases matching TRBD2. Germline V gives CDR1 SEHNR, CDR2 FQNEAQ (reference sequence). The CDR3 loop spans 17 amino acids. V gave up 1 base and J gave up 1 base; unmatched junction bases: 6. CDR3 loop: CASSLGGLALSYNEQFF. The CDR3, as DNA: TGTGCCAGCAGCTTAGGAGGACTAGCCCTTTCCTACAATGAGCAGTTCTTC.

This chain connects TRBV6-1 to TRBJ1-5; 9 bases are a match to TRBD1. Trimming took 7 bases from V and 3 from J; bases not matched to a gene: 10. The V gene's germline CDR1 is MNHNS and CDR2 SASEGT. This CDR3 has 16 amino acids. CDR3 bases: TGTGCCAGCAATGATTCCCGGGACAGGGACAATCAGCCCCAGCATTTT. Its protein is CASNDSRDRDNQPQHF.

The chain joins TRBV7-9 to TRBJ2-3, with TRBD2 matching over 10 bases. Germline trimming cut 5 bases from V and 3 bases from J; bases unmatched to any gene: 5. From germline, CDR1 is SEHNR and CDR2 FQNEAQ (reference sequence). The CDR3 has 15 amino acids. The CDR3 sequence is CASSQLAGGTDTQYF. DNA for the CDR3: TGTGCCAGCAGCCAATTAGCGGGAGGAACAGATACGCAGTATTTT.

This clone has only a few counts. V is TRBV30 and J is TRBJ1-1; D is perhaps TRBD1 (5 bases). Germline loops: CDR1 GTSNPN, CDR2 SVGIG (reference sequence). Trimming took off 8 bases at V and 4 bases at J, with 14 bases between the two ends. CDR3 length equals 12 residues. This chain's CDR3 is CAISKGITEAFF. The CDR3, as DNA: TGTGCCATTTCCAAGGGGATCACTGAAGCTTTCTTT. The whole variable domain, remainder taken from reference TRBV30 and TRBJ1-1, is SQTIHQWPATLVQPVGSPLSLECTVEGTSNPNLYWYRQAAGRGLQLLFYSVGIGQISSEVPQNLSASRPQDRQFILSSKKLLLSDSGFYLCAISKGITEAFFGQGTRLTVV.

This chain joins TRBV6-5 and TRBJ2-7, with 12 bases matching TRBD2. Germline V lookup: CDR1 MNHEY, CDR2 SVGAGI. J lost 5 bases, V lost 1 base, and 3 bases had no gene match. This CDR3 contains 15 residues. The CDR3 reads CASSYLTSGSDEQYF. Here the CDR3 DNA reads TGTGCCAGCAGTTACTTGACTAGCGGGAGTGACGAGCAGTACTTC.

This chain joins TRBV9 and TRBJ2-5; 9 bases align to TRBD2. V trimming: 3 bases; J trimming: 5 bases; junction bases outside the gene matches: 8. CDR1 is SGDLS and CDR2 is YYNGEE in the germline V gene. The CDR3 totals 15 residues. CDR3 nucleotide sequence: TGTGCCAGCAGCGAGGGTAGCGGGAGCGGGGAGACCCAGTACTTC. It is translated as CASSEGSGSGETQYF.

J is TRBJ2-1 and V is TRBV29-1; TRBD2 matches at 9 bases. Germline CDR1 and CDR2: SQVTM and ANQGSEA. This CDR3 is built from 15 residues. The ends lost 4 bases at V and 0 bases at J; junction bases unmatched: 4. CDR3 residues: CSVAPTSGSYNEQFF. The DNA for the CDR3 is TGCAGCGTTGCACCGACTAGCGGCTCCTACAATGAGCAGTTCTTC.